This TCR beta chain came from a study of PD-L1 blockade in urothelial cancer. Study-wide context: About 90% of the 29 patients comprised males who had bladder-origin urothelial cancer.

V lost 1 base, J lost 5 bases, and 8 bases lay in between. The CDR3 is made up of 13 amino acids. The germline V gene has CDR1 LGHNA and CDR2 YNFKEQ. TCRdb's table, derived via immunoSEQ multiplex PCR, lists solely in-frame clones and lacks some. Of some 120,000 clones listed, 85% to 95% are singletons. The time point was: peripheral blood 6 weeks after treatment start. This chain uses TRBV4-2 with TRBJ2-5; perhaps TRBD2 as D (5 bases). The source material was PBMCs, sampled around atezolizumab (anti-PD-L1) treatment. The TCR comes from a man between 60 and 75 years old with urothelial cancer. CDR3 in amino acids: CASSQGSGETQYF. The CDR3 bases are TGTGCCAGCAGCCAAGGTTCGGGGGAGACCCAGTACTTC.